This T cell receptor beta chain is from a study of blood T cell repertoires in COVID-19. About the research overall: Acute and convalescent COVID-19 samples came from the United States, Italy and Spain. The analysed material was cDNA or gDNA that came from T cells, B-cell-depleted T cells, or PBMCs.

V was shortened by 2 bases and J by 0 bases, with 9 bases between the two germline ends. This CDR3 spans 15 amino acids. Germline lookup yields CDR1 MNHEY and CDR2 SVGEGT. Under the authors' procedure: Reference gene primer amplification gave nucleated cell count estimates. TCRdb's copy holds only in-frame clones and misses some; the assay was immunoSEQ multiplex PCR. The V and J calls and clone size are taken from that table; D and trimming were inferred from the DNA. The sample has about 89,000 clones; 80% are singletons. The sequenced sample was peripheral blood. The V and J genes are TRBV6-2 or TRBV6-3 and TRBJ2-3; D is possibly TRBD1 (6 bases). This TCR was recovered from a woman older than 75 with acute or convalescent COVID-19. The CDR3 bases are TGTGCCAGCAGTTACGCAGGGGCTAGCACAGATACGCAGTATTTT. Protein product: CASSYAGASTDTQYF.